The 30 T cell receptor beta chains below come from one sample, sequenced in a study of blood T cell repertoires in COVID-19. Clones were sequenced by immunoSEQ multiplex PCR, and TCRdb holds only the in-frame ones, with some missing. Here the sample spans roughly 330,000 clones, around 82% being singletons. Sequencing was done on a sample of peripheral blood. These receptors came from a woman in her fifties or sixties with acute or convalescent COVID-19.

The rearrangement uses TRBV19 and TRBJ1-2, with 7 bases fitting TRBD1. Germline V gene sequence: CDR1 LNHDA, CDR2 SQIVND (reference sequence). The CDR3 is 15 amino acids. The V gene end was trimmed by 3 bases and the J gene end by 8 bases; junction bases not matched to a gene: 12. The CDR3 spells CASSMGFGTDYGYTF. The CDR3 nucleotides are TGTGCCAGTAGTATGGGGTTCGGGACAGATTACGGCTACACCTTC.

This chain links TRBV5-5 with TRBJ1-5, with unresolved D. Germline V gives CDR1 SGHKS, CDR2 YYEKEE (reference sequence). The CDR3 consists of 14 residues. V dropped 3 bases and J dropped 3 bases, with 10 bases sitting between them. For the CDR3, the DNA is TGTGCCAGCAGCTACACAGACGCCAATCAGCCCCAGCATTTT. It translates to CASSYTDANQPQHF. Full variable domain (remainder filled in from reference TRBV5-5 and TRBJ1-5): DAGVTQSPTHLIKTRGQQVTLRCSPISGHKSVSWYQQVLGQGPQFIFQYYEKEERGRGNFPDRFSARQFPNYSSELNVNALLLGDSALYLCASSYTDANQPQHFGDGTRLSIL.

The CDR3 protein is CASSRLMNTEAFF. Here the CDR3 DNA reads TGTGCCAGCAGCCGACTCATGAACACTGAAGCTTTCTTT. The rearrangement links TRBV6-5 to TRBJ1-1; D is unresolved. The germline V gene encodes CDR1 MNHEY and CDR2 SVGAGI. The CDR3 loop spans 13 amino acids. Between the trimmed V and J ends, which lost 6 bases and 0 bases, there was a span of 8 bases.

The gene calls are TRBV2 and TRBJ1-1, with 9 bases fitting TRBD1. This CDR3 comprises 12 residues. Germline V gene data show CDR1 as SNHLY and CDR2 as FYNNEI. Germline trimming cut 9 bases from V and 7 bases from J; bases unmatched to any gene: 6. The chain's CDR3 is CASTGGADEAFF. The CDR3, as DNA: TGTGCCAGTACAGGGGGCGCTGATGAAGCTTTCTTT.

This chain connects TRBV12-5 to TRBJ1-2, with D unresolved. V was shortened by 5 bases and J by 4 bases, with 14 bases between the two germline ends. The CDR3 contains 14 residues. Germline-derived CDR1 and CDR2 are LGHNT and FRNRAP. This CDR3 reads CASGAQPAAYGYTF. DNA of the CDR3: TGTGCTAGTGGTGCCCAACCGGCGGCCTATGGCTACACCTTC.

This clone appeared a few times. V and J are TRBV27 and TRBJ1-5; D might be TRBD1 (6 bases). From germline, CDR1 is MNHEY and CDR2 SMNVEV (reference sequence). The CDR3 is made up of 16 amino acids. Trimming left V 8 bases short and J 3 bases short, with 20 bases between. CDR3 in amino acids: CASGDSGTYNNQPQHF. CDR3 bases: TGTGCCAGCGGCGACTCCGGGACATATAACAATCAGCCCCAGCATTTT.

V gene TRBV6-1 combines with J gene TRBJ1-3, with 7 positions matching TRBD1. Germline V gene sequence: CDR1 MNHNS, CDR2 SASEGT. This CDR3 comprises 13 residues. V shed 0 bases, J shed 12 bases, and the junction held 5 bases outside the gene matches. CDR3 DNA: TGTGCCAGCAGTGAAGCGGAGGGGACAGACATATATTTT. Amino acid sequence: CASSEAEGTDIYF.

The chain is built from TRBV18 and TRBJ2-5; TRBD2 aligns across 8 bases. The CDR3 has 13 residues. Germline V gene data show CDR1 as KGHSH and CDR2 as LQKENI. Unmatched junction bases numbered 3, after V lost 2 bases and J lost 7 bases. CDR3 region: CASSPESGGTQYF. In DNA form, the CDR3 reads TGTGCCAGCTCACCAGAAAGCGGGGGGACCCAGTACTTC.

In DNA form, the CDR3 reads TGTGCCAGCAGTGAAACAGGGTTCACTGAAGCTTTCTTT. Amino acids: CASSETGFTEAFF. The V gene is TRBV12-3 or TRBV12-4, the J gene TRBJ1-1, with TRBD1 as a possible D gene (6 bases). CDR3 length: 13 residues. V lost 5 bases and J lost 4, with 11 bases in between.

This chain joins TRBV11-2 and TRBJ2-5; a possible D gene is TRBD2 (5 bases). Per germline, CDR1 SGHAT and CDR2 FQNNGV. Trimming stripped 7 bases from V and 5 bases from J, with 14 bases between. The CDR3 length is 13 residues. The chain's CDR3 is CASTGVGGETQYF. The CDR3 bases are TGTGCCAGCACCGGGGTGGGTGGGGAGACCCAGTACTTC.

The chain employs TRBV7-2 and TRBJ1-3; 7 bases are shared with TRBD1. Germline assignment: CDR1 SGHTA and CDR2 FQGNSA. V lost 3 bases to trimming and J lost 3 bases; unmatched junction nucleotides: 5. The CDR3 contains 15 residues. CDR3 region: CASSLRGLFGNTIYF. CDR3 DNA sequence: TGTGCCAGCAGCTTGAGGGGGCTTTTTGGAAACACCATATATTTT.

The chain links TRBV6-4 to TRBJ2-7; no definite D call. From germline, CDR1 is MRHNA and CDR2 SNTAGT. The CDR3 loop spans 9 amino acids. This CDR3 is CASSDSPGV. Written as DNA, the CDR3 is TGTGCCAGCAGTGACTCGCCGGGCGTC.

The chain links TRBV6-5 to TRBJ1-5; weak D call: TRBD1 (6 bases). Germline CDR1 reads MNHEY; CDR2 reads SVGAGI. Trimming stripped 5 bases from V and 1 base from J, with 12 bases between. CDR3 size: 15 residues. The CDR3 DNA sequence: TGTGCCAGCAGTAGACAGGTCGGGAGCAATCAGCCCCAGCATTTT. Its translation is CASSRQVGSNQPQHF.

V usage is TRBV5-5 and J usage is TRBJ2-3; 9 bases match TRBD2. The germline V gene has CDR1 SGHKS and CDR2 YYEKEE (reference sequence). The CDR3 has 16 residues. V lost 1 base and J lost 0; bases outside the gene matches: 3. The CDR3 reads CASSLQAGGSTDTQYF. The CDR3 DNA is TGTGCCAGCAGCTTGCAAGCGGGGGGTAGCACAGATACGCAGTATTTT.

This clone was seen only a few times. The chain has TRBV21-1 and TRBJ2-7; TRBD1, as called in the table, went unchecked against the DNA. TRBV21-1 is marked as a pseudogene. This CDR3 is 15 amino acids long. The CDR3 here is CASSKGGTDYYEQYF. The CDR3 coding sequence is TGTGCCAGCAGCAAAGGTGGGACAGACTATTACGAGCAGTACTTC.

The chain joins TRBV27 to TRBJ2-7; D not certain. Germline CDR1 and CDR2: MNHEY and SMNVEV (reference sequence). The CDR3 loop spans 13 amino acids. Between the trimmed V and J ends, which lost 5 bases and 2 bases, there was a span of 10 bases. For the CDR3, the DNA is TGTGCCAGCAGTCTCCAATACACCTACGAGCAGTACTTC. As protein: CASSLQYTYEQYF.

This clone was observed a handful of times. The chain carries TRBV6-2 or TRBV6-3 and TRBJ2-5, with D possibly being TRBD1 (5 bases). The V and J ends lost 0 bases and 4 bases respectively, with 15 bases between them. The CDR3 length is 16 residues. The V gene's germline CDR1 is MNHEY and CDR2 SVGEGT. CDR3 loop: CASSYSKGVARETQYF. The CDR3 DNA reads as TGTGCCAGCAGTTACTCGAAAGGGGTTGCGCGAGAGACCCAGTACTTC.

The chain links TRBV2 to TRBJ2-5; no definite D call. Per germline, CDR1 SNHLY and CDR2 FYNNEI. Trimming removed 4 bases from V and 7 bases from J, with 16 bases in between. The CDR3 is 14 amino acids. The CDR3 DNA reads as TGTGCCAGCAGTGTGGATTTGAGCCGAGGGACCCAGTACTTC. Amino acid sequence: CASSVDLSRGTQYF.

The chain has TRBV6-2 or TRBV6-3 and TRBJ1-4; a weak D match, TRBD1 (5 bases). The germline CDR1 and CDR2 sequences are MNHEY and SVGEGT. Trimming took off 2 bases at V and 0 bases at J, with 13 bases between the two ends. This CDR3 has 17 amino acids. This chain's CDR3 is CASSYPTDEPTNEKLFF. The CDR3, as DNA: TGTGCCAGCAGTTACCCGACAGATGAACCAACTAATGAAAAACTGTTTTTT.

Concerning this clone itself: The same CDR3 is also encoded by other DNA sequences in this sample. The chain recombines TRBV5-1 with TRBJ2-5; 7 nucleotides line up with TRBD1. The CDR3 totals 13 residues. Unmatched junction bases numbered 3, after V lost 4 bases and J lost 3 bases. Germline CDR1 and CDR2: SGHRS and YFSETQ. The CDR3 DNA reads as TGCGCCAGCAGCCTCGACAGGGAAGAGACCCAGTACTTC. Protein sequence: CASSLDREETQYF.

V and J are TRBV24-1 and TRBJ2-3; 12 nucleotides align to TRBD1. The germline CDR1 and CDR2 sequences are KGHDR and SFDVKD. The CDR3 contains 18 residues. Germline trimming cut 3 bases from V and 4 bases from J; bases unmatched to any gene: 10. The chain's CDR3 is CATSDAGTGGAVADTQYF. In DNA form, the CDR3 reads TGTGCCACCAGTGATGCCGGGACAGGGGGCGCGGTGGCAGATACGCAGTATTTT.

The chain employs TRBV5-1 and TRBJ2-3, with 11 bases aligning to TRBD1. The CDR3 length is 14 residues. V lost 5 bases and J lost 4; bases outside the gene matches: 3. Germline-derived CDR1 and CDR2 are SGHRS and YFSETQ. The CDR3 sequence is CASRGDRGSDTQYF. In nucleotides, the CDR3 is TGCGCCAGCAGGGGGGACAGGGGGTCAGATACGCAGTATTTT.

The chain carries TRBV19 and TRBJ2-1, with TRBD2 matching 13 bases. CDR3 length: 15 residues. Germline V CDR1 and CDR2: LNHDA, SQIVND (reference sequence). J lost 8 bases, V lost 6 bases, and 7 bases had no gene match. CDR3 sequence (DNA): TGTGCCAGTAGCCAGACTAGCGGGAGGAGCCATGAGCAGTTCTTC. This sequence encodes CASSQTSGRSHEQFF.

The chain couples TRBV7-2 to TRBJ2-1; D perhaps matches TRBD2 (6 bases). The V gene lost 7 bases and the J gene lost 5 bases, with 18 bases spanning the gap. Germline loops: CDR1 SGHTA, CDR2 FQGNSA. The CDR3 has 15 amino acids. Here the CDR3 reads CASTTRGAGNNEQFF. CDR3 DNA: TGTGCCAGCACCACCCGAGGAGCGGGCAACAATGAGCAGTTCTTC.

This chain connects TRBV6-2 or TRBV6-3 to TRBJ2-7; no reliable D call. Germline V gene lookup returns CDR1 MNHEY and CDR2 SVGEGT. The CDR3 loop spans 13 amino acids. V lost 0 bases to trimming and J lost 3 bases, with 6 bases between them. The CDR3 sequence is CASSYSPNYEQYF. The CDR3 DNA is TGTGCCAGCAGTTACTCCCCTAACTACGAGCAGTACTTC.

The V call is TRBV7-3, the J call TRBJ2-1; 10 bases are a match to TRBD2. Germline lookup yields CDR1 SGHTA and CDR2 FQGTGA. The CDR3 is made up of 15 amino acids. J was trimmed by 6 bases and V by 5 bases; bases with no gene match: 7. The CDR3: CASSPLAGVANEQFF. The DNA of the CDR3 is TGTGCCAGCAGCCCTCTAGCGGGGGTGGCCAATGAGCAGTTCTTC.

The genes are TRBV5-5 and TRBJ1-1, with D hard to call. Germline CDR1 SGHKS, CDR2 YYEKEE (reference sequence). Trimming shortened V by 4 bases and J by 0 bases, and 10 bases separated the two germline ends. CDR3 length equals 14 residues. In nucleotides, the CDR3 is TGTGCCAGCAGCCCCCTCGGGTTGAACACTGAAGCTTTCTTT. This gives the protein CASSPLGLNTEAFF.

The genes are TRBV7-8 and TRBJ1-5; D possibly corresponds to TRBD1 (6 bases). The CDR3 is 15 amino acids. Germline values: CDR1 SGHVS, CDR2 FQNEAQ. The V gene lost 0 bases and the J gene lost 5 bases, with 11 bases spanning the gap. The CDR3 region is CASSLASGGYQPQHF. The CDR3 DNA reads TGTGCCAGCAGCTTAGCGTCGGGGGGCTATCAGCCCCAGCATTTT.

The V gene is TRBV7-9, the J gene TRBJ1-3; 7 nucleotides agree with TRBD1. Trimming removed 7 bases from V and 6 bases from J; junction bases left unmatched: 15. This CDR3 has 16 residues. Germline-derived CDR1 and CDR2 are SEHNR and FQNEAQ (reference sequence). The CDR3 DNA reads TGTGCCAGCATTCAGCCTCGCGTAGGGGGCAAAAACACCATATATTTT. Its protein product is CASIQPRVGGKNTIYF.

V usage is TRBV10-3 and J usage is TRBJ2-2; 10 nucleotides line up with TRBD2. This CDR3 has 17 residues. Per germline, CDR1 ENHRY and CDR2 SYGVKD. Trimming cost V 4 bases and J 6 bases; bases outside gene matches: 11. The CDR3 DNA sequence: TGTGCCATCAGTGCGCGCTGGGCAGCGGGAGGGTCCGGGGAGCTGTTTTTT. Translated, it gives CAISARWAAGGSGELFF.